The 27 T cell receptor beta chains presented below share a single source sample, sequenced in a study of T cell responses to AZD1222 COVID-19 vaccine. Data came from immunoSEQ multiplex PCR; TCRdb stores just in-frame clones and leaves some out. Of 130,000 to 150,000 clones in the sample, approximately 90% are singletons; the top ten hold around 5%. Here the sequenced sample was peripheral blood, taken on day 0 of AZD1222 vaccination. Receptors originate from an adult in good health.

V usage is TRBV29-1 and J usage is TRBJ2-2; D not resolved. Germline CDR1 and CDR2: SQVTM and ANQGSEA. The CDR3 contains 13 residues. V dropped 1 base and J dropped 5 bases, with 8 bases sitting between them. In DNA form, the CDR3 reads TGCAGCGTTGAAGCTATGAGGACCGGGGAGCTGTTTTTT. It specifies CSVEAMRTGELFF.

The genes are TRBV15 and TRBJ2-4; TRBD2 is a possible D gene (6 bases). CDR3 length: 18 residues. Trimming took off 3 bases at V and 3 bases at J, with 21 bases between the two ends. Germline CDR1 and CDR2: LNHNV and YYDKDF (reference sequence). The CDR3 nucleotides read TGTGCCACCAGCAGGGAGGGATGGACTGTCGAGGGCAAAAACATTCAGTACTTC. Its translation is CATSREGWTVEGKNIQYF.

The CDR3 bases are TGTGCCAGCAGTTTGGTGCAGGGGTCAGAAAAACTGTTTTTT. It is translated as CASSLVQGSEKLFF. V and J are TRBV27 and TRBJ1-4; TRBD1 is a possible D gene (6 bases). Germline V CDR1 and CDR2: MNHEY, SMNVEV (reference sequence). Trimming shortened V by 3 bases and J by 8 bases, and 13 bases separated the two germline ends. This CDR3 spans 14 amino acids.

V gene TRBV27 combines with J gene TRBJ2-5, with D tentatively TRBD1 (6 bases). This CDR3 spans 16 amino acids. V was pared by 5 bases and J by 6 bases, with 22 bases between. Germline lookup yields CDR1 MNHEY and CDR2 SMNVEV (reference sequence). CDR3 sequence: CASSDLADRFGKTQYF. The CDR3 DNA sequence: TGTGCCAGCAGTGACCTGGCCGACAGGTTCGGGAAGACCCAGTACTTC.

This rearrangement joins TRBV5-6 to TRBJ1-2; D remains unclear. The CDR3 loop spans 13 amino acids. V was trimmed by 7 bases and J by 7 bases, leaving 17 bases between them. CDR1 and CDR2 (germline): SGHDT, YYEEEE. The CDR3 region is CASLAWAVSGYTF. The DNA of the CDR3 is TGTGCCAGCTTGGCCTGGGCGGTATCTGGCTACACCTTC. Drawing the rest from reference TRBV5-6 and TRBJ1-2, the complete variable domain is DAGVTQSPTHLIKTRGQQVTLRCSPKSGHDTVSWYQQALGQGPQFIFQYYEEEERQRGNFPDRFSGHQFPNYSSELNVNALLLGDSALYLCASLAWAVSGYTFGSGTRLTVV.

The sample holds many counts of this clone. The gene calls are TRBV13 and TRBJ2-5; possibly TRBD1 for D (6 bases). V was cut by 2 bases and J by 6 bases, with 13 bases left in between. Germline V gene data show CDR1 as PRHDT and CDR2 as FYEKMQ (reference sequence). This CDR3 is built from 14 residues. The CDR3 DNA reads TGTGCCAGCAGCTTACAGGGGCCCGTGAAGACCCAGTACTTC. Amino acids: CASSLQGPVKTQYF.

A few counts support this clone. The CDR3 DNA is TGTGCCACCAGTGAAGGCGGGAGGGCCGGAGATACGCAGTATTTT. Translation: CATSEGGRAGDTQYF. The V call is TRBV24-1, the J call TRBJ2-3; 9 bases line up with TRBD2. This CDR3 spans 15 amino acids. The germline V gene has CDR1 KGHDR and CDR2 SFDVKD. Trimming cost V 4 bases and J 5 bases; bases outside gene matches: 6.

The V gene is TRBV6-4, the J gene TRBJ2-1, with D possibly being TRBD1 (6 bases). The germline V gene has CDR1 MRHNA and CDR2 SNTAGT. This CDR3 is 13 amino acids long. V was pared by 3 bases and J by 9 bases, with 12 bases between. The CDR3 protein is CASSERTEGEQFF. In nucleotides, the CDR3 is TGTGCCAGCAGTGAACGGACAGAGGGTGAGCAGTTCTTC.

V gene TRBV5-6 combines with J gene TRBJ2-7; D ambiguous. Looked up from germline, CDR1 is SGHDT and CDR2 is YYEEEE. There are 14 residues in the CDR3. V gave up 1 base and J gave up 2 bases, with 10 bases separating them. The CDR3 here is CASSLLQLAYEQYF. The CDR3 bases are TGTGCCAGCAGCTTGTTACAGTTAGCCTACGAGCAGTACTTC.

The chain combines TRBV24-1 with TRBJ2-5; TRBD1 might be the D (5 bases). Trimming left V 7 bases short and J 3 bases short, with 11 bases between. Germline CDR1 is KGHDR and CDR2 is SFDVKD. The CDR3 runs to 13 residues. The CDR3 coding sequence is TGTGCCACCAGGGGGCTTATGGAAGAGACCCAGTACTTC. Its protein is CATRGLMEETQYF.

The chain uses TRBV27 and TRBJ2-2, with TRBD2 matching over 10 bases. V lost 8 bases and J lost 2; bases outside the gene matches: 11. The CDR3 consists of 17 residues. The germline V gene has CDR1 MNHEY and CDR2 SMNVEV (reference sequence). CDR3: CASRGIAGGGNTGELFF. CDR3 nucleotide sequence: TGTGCCAGCCGGGGGATAGCGGGAGGAGGTAACACCGGGGAGCTGTTTTTT.

This chain uses TRBV5-5 with TRBJ2-7; D is unresolved. CDR1 and CDR2 from the germline V gene are SGHKS and YYEKEE (reference sequence). The CDR3 has 14 residues. V was clipped by 0 bases and J by 0 bases, with 7 bases between them. The CDR3 nucleotides are TGTGCCAGCAGCTTGGCACGTAGCTCCTACGAGCAGTACTTC. This sequence encodes CASSLARSSYEQYF.

The chain combines TRBV9 with TRBJ2-5; D gene ambiguous. Germline V gives CDR1 SGDLS, CDR2 YYNGEE. V lost 4 bases, J lost 0 bases, and 19 bases lay in between. This CDR3 region has 17 residues. The CDR3 DNA follows: TGTGCCAGCAGCCCCCTTCGAAAAAGGGTGAACCAAGAGACCCAGTACTTC. Residues: CASSPLRKRVNQETQYF.

The chain is built from TRBV5-4 and TRBJ1-5, with D perhaps TRBD1 (5 bases). Per the germline V gene, CDR1 is SGHNT and CDR2 is YYREEE (reference sequence). V shed 4 bases and J shed 3 bases, with 11 bases lying between them. CDR3 length: 14 amino acids. CDR3 sequence: CASSLWGLNQPQHF. The CDR3 coding sequence is TGTGCCAGCAGCCTCTGGGGCCTCAATCAGCCCCAGCATTTT.

This chain joins TRBV19 and TRBJ1-5; D uncertain. Germline CDR1 reads LNHDA; CDR2 reads SQIVND (reference sequence). CDR3 length: 14 residues. Between the trimmed V and J ends, which lost 4 bases and 1 base, there was a span of 8 bases. The CDR3 nucleotides read TGTGCCAGTAGTAGAGACGGAAGCAATCAGCCCCAGCATTTT. Its translation: CASSRDGSNQPQHF.

CDR3 coding DNA: TGTGCCAGCAGTCGACTAGCGGGAGATGAGCAGTTCTTC. Residues: CASSRLAGDEQFF. The V gene is TRBV27, the J gene TRBJ2-1, with 12 nucleotides matching TRBD2. From germline, CDR1 is MNHEY and CDR2 SMNVEV (reference sequence). This CDR3 has 13 amino acids. V gave up 5 bases and J gave up 8 bases; unmatched junction bases: 1.

The chain combines TRBV4-1 with TRBJ1-1, with D possibly TRBD1 on 6 matching bases. Germline lookup yields CDR1 MGHRA and CDR2 YSYEKL. The CDR3 consists of 15 residues. Trimming took 1 base from V and 1 from J, leaving 10 bases between them. CDR3 bases: TGCGCCAGCAGCCAAGGAGGGGGGAGGAACACTGAAGCTTTCTTT. Translation gives CASSQGGGRNTEAFF.

The chain joins TRBV27 to TRBJ2-6, with D maybe TRBD1 (6 bases). The CDR3 is 16 residues long. The V end was cut by 5 bases, the J end by 4 bases, with 15 bases between. CDR1 is MNHEY and CDR2 is SMNVEV in the germline V gene (reference sequence). The CDR3: CASSLEHRAGANVLTF. CDR3 sequence (DNA): TGTGCCAGCAGTCTAGAACACAGGGCCGGGGCCAACGTCCTGACTTTC.

The chain is built from TRBV28 and TRBJ1-2; the D gene is possibly TRBD1 (6 bases). CDR1 and CDR2 from the germline V gene are MDHEN and SYDVKM. This CDR3 region has 13 residues. Trimming cost V 6 bases and J 10 bases, with 18 bases left between them. The CDR3 coding sequence is TGTGCCAGCAGCCCCCCTCATGACAGGTTCTACACCTTC. Protein: CASSPPHDRFYTF.

This rearrangement joins TRBV4-3 to TRBJ1-2, with 8 bases matching TRBD1. This CDR3 has 15 amino acids. CDR1 and CDR2 (germline): LGHNA, YSLEER. V was clipped by 0 bases and J by 6 bases; unmatched bases: 6. The CDR3 here is CASSQEGTGADGYTF. The CDR3 DNA sequence: TGCGCCAGCAGCCAAGAGGGGACAGGAGCAGATGGCTACACCTTC.

This clone is medium-sized within its sample. The gene calls are TRBV4-1 and TRBJ2-6, with D possibly being TRBD1 (6 bases). V was shortened by 0 bases and J by 0 bases, with 15 bases between the two germline ends. The CDR3 runs 19 residues. Germline lookup yields CDR1 MGHRA and CDR2 YSYEKL. CDR3: CASSQDGDTIFSGANVLTF. In DNA form, the CDR3 reads TGCGCCAGCAGCCAAGATGGGGACACTATCTTCTCTGGGGCCAACGTCCTGACTTTC.

The count of this clone is one. The chain joins TRBV7-9 to TRBJ1-2, with 7 bases aligning to TRBD1. Germline assignment: CDR1 SEHNR and CDR2 FQNEAQ (reference sequence). J lost 2 bases, V lost 4 bases, and 4 bases had no gene match. The CDR3 spans 14 residues. The CDR3 loop is CASSSNRGNYGYTF. CDR3 nucleotide sequence: TGTGCCAGCAGCTCGAACAGGGGAAACTATGGCTACACCTTC.

This chain links TRBV7-3 with TRBJ2-1; D not certain. The germline V gene encodes CDR1 SGHTA and CDR2 FQGTGA. Trimming stripped 2 bases from V and 5 bases from J, with 7 bases between. CDR3 length equals 13 residues. Here the CDR3 reads CASSLDLHNEQFF. The CDR3, as DNA: TGTGCCAGCAGCTTAGACTTACACAATGAGCAGTTCTTC.

This chain joins TRBV6-1 and TRBJ1-5, with D unresolved. The length of the CDR3 is 14 residues. The V gene's germline CDR1 is MNHNS and CDR2 SASEGT. V lost 0 bases to trimming and J lost 4 bases, with 7 bases between them. The CDR3 DNA reads as TGTGCCAGCAGTGAAGCTAACCCTAATCAGCCCCAGCATTTT. Protein sequence: CASSEANPNQPQHF.

This sequence joins TRBV13 and TRBJ2-7, with 7 bases identical to TRBD2. Germline CDR1 is PRHDT and CDR2 is FYEKMQ (reference sequence). The CDR3 sequence is 14 residues long. V lost 4 bases to trimming and J lost 7 bases; unmatched junction nucleotides: 10. The CDR3 DNA is TGTGCCAGCAGCTCCCGACTAGCCTCGAGGGAGCAGTACTTC. Translation: CASSSRLASREQYF.

The V and J genes are TRBV14 and TRBJ1-2, with 11 bases lining up with TRBD1. The CDR3 is 15 amino acids. V lost 4 bases to trimming and J lost 4 bases; unmatched junction nucleotides: 5. Per germline, CDR1 SGHDN and CDR2 FVKESK. The chain's CDR3 is CASSLKGTGGYGYTF. CDR3 bases: TGTGCCAGCAGCCTTAAAGGGACAGGGGGCTATGGCTACACCTTC.

This chain uses TRBV3-1 (or the pseudogene TRBV3-2) with TRBJ2-7, with 13 bases aligning to TRBD2. Looked up from germline, CDR1 is LGHDT and CDR2 is YNNKEL (reference sequence). This CDR3 contains 13 residues. V lost 6 bases to trimming and J lost 7 bases; unmatched junction nucleotides: 3. The CDR3 spells CASSPGLAGEQYF. CDR3 coding DNA: TGTGCCAGCAGTCCGGGACTAGCGGGAGAGCAGTACTTC.